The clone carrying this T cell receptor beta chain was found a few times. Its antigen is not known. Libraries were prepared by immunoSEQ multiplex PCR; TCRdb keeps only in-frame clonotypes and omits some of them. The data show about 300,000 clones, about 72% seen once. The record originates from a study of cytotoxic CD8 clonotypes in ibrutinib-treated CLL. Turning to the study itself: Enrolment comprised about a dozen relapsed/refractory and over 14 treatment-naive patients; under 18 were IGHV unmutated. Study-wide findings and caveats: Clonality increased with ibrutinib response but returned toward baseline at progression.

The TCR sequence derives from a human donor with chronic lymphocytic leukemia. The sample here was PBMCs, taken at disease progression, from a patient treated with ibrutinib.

CDR3 in amino acids: CASSERNYGYTF. CDR3 DNA sequence: TGCGCCAGCAGTGAGCGAAACTATGGCTACACCTTC. J is TRBJ1-2 and V is TRBV10-2; unclear D gene. CDR1 WSHSY and CDR2 SAAADI come from the germline V gene. The CDR3 is 12 residues long. V was cut by 2 bases and J by 2 bases, with 3 bases left in between.